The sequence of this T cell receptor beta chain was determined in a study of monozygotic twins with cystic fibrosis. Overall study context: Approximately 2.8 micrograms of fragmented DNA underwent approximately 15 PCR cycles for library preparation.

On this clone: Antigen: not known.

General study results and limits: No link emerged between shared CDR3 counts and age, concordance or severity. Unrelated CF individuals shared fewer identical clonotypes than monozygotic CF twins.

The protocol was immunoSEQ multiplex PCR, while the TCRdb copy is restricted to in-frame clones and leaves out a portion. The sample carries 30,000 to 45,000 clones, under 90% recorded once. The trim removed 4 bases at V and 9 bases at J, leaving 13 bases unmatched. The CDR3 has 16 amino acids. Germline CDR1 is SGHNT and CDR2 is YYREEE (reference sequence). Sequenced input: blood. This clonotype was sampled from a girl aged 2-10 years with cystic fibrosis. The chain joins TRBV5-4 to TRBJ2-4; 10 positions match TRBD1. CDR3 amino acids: CASSAEAGTGESIQYF. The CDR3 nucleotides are TGTGCCAGCAGCGCAGAAGCCGGGACAGGGGAGAGCATTCAGTACTTC.